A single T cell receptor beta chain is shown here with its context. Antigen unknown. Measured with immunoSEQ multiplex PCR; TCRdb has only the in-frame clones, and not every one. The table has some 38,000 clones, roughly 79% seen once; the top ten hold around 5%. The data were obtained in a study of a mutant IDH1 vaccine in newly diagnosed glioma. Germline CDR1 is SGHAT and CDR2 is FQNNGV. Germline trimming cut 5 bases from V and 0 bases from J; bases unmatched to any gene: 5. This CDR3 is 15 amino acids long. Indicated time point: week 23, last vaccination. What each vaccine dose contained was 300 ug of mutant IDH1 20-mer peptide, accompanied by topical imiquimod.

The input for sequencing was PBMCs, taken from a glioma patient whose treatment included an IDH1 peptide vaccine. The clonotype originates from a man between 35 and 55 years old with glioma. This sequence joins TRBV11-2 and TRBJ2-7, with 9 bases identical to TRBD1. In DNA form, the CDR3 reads TGTGCCAGCAGCGACAGGGGGTCGAGCTCCTACGAGCAGTACTTC. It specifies CASSDRGSSSYEQYF.